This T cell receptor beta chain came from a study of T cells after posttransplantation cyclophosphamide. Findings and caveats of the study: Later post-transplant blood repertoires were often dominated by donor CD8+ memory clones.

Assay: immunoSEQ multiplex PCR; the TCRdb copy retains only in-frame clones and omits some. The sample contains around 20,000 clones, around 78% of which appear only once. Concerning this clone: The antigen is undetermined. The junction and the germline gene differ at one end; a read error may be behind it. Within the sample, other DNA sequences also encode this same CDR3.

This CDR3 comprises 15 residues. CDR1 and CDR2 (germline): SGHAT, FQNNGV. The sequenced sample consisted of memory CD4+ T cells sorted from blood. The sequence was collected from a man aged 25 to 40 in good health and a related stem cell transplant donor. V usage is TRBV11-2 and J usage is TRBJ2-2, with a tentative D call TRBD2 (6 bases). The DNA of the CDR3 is TGTGCCAGCAGCTTAGATGCGGGGTGGACCGGGGAGCTGTTTTTC. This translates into CASSLDAGWTGELFF. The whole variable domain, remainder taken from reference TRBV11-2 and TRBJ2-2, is EAGVAQSPRYKIIEKRQSVAFWCNPISGHATLYWYQQILGQGPKLLIQFQNNGVVDDSQLPKDRFSAERLKGVDSTLKIQPAKLEDSAVYLCASSLDAGWTGELFFGEGSRLTVL.